What follows are 9 T cell receptor beta chains derived from one specimen sequenced in a study of blood T cell repertoires in COVID-19 (dated by TCRdb to about 2020). To prepare the library, the immunoSEQ multiplex PCR assay was applied. Drawn from immuneACCESS, this table holds only the in-frame rearrangements with V and J called that TCRdb kept. Clones are partly lost; checked studies trace under half to an unresolved V gene and leave the rest unexplained. This sample has around 51,000 clones in its table, and about nine tenths of those were observed once. Roughly 5% of the sample goes to the ten largest clones. The sequencing input was peripheral blood. The source is a man in his sixties or seventies with acute or convalescent COVID-19.

The V call is TRBV15, the J call TRBJ1-5, with 7 nucleotides matching TRBD1. The V and J ends lost 6 bases and 6 bases, in that order; junction bases with no gene match: 5. The CDR3 is made up of 13 amino acids. The germline V gene has CDR1 LNHNV and CDR2 YYDKDF (reference sequence). The CDR3 nucleotides read TGTGCCACCAGGGAGGGGGCAAGTCAGCCCCAGCATTTT. Protein: CATREGASQPQHF.

The J gene is TRBJ1-2, the V gene TRBV19; TRBD1 might be the D (5 bases). The V gene lost 8 bases and the J gene lost 5 bases, with 15 bases spanning the gap. Looked up from germline, CDR1 is LNHDA and CDR2 is SQIVND (reference sequence). The CDR3 covers 13 residues. The chain's CDR3 is CASQRDLAYGYTF. CDR3 DNA sequence: TGTGCCAGTCAGCGGGACCTTGCATATGGCTACACCTTC.

The chain joins TRBV10-2 to TRBJ1-1; D possibly corresponds to TRBD1 (5 bases). CDR1 WSHSY and CDR2 SAAADI come from the germline V gene. CDR3 length: 14 amino acids. V lost 7 bases, J lost 2 bases, and 14 bases lay in between. CDR3 sequence: CASTAMTVNTEAFF. The CDR3 region has the DNA TGCGCCAGCACGGCGATGACAGTAAACACTGAAGCTTTCTTT.

This rearrangement joins TRBV19 to TRBJ1-5, with D possibly matching TRBD1 (5 bases). The germline CDR1 and CDR2 sequences are LNHDA and SQIVND (reference sequence). The germline V and J ends were trimmed by 5 bases and 5 bases, with 10 bases remaining between them. The CDR3 runs to 13 residues. The CDR3 spells CASSPGGDQPQHF. Written as DNA, the CDR3 is TGTGCCAGTAGTCCTGGGGGGGATCAGCCCCAGCATTTT.

The chain has TRBV6-5 and TRBJ1-2; D unclear. CDR3 length equals 13 residues. Between the trimmed V and J ends, which lost 6 bases and 1 base, there was a span of 9 bases. Germline CDR1 is MNHEY and CDR2 is SVGAGI. CDR3 in amino acids: CASRPGINYGYTF. CDR3 sequence (DNA): TGTGCCAGCAGGCCAGGTATTAACTATGGCTACACCTTC.

This chain joins TRBV15 and TRBJ1-6; D gene unclear. V lost 2 bases and J 7 bases, leaving 12 bases between the germline ends. The germline V gene has CDR1 LNHNV and CDR2 YYDKDF (reference sequence). The CDR3 loop spans 15 amino acids. In DNA form, the CDR3 reads TGTGCCACCAGCAGAACCCCAGGACTCAATTCACCCCTCCACTTT. This codes for CATSRTPGLNSPLHF. The full variable domain, its missing parts supplied by reference TRBV15 and TRBJ1-6, is DAMVIQNPRYQVTQFGKPVTLSCSQTLNHNVMYWYQQKSSQAPKLLFHYYDKDFNNEADTPDNFQSRRPNTSFCFLDIRSPGLGDTAMYLCATSRTPGLNSPLHFGNGTRLTVT.

The chain employs TRBV7-2 and TRBJ1-5; possibly TRBD1 for D (5 bases). From germline, CDR1 is SGHTA and CDR2 FQGNSA. V shed 4 bases and J shed 6 bases, with 7 bases lying between them. CDR3 length equals 12 residues. Here the CDR3 reads CASSYGGQPQHF. The DNA for the CDR3 is TGTGCCAGCAGCTACGGGGGTCAGCCCCAGCATTTT.

The chain recombines TRBV4-3 with TRBJ1-1, with a tentative D call TRBD1 (6 bases). V was shortened by 0 bases and J by 3 bases, with 11 bases between the two germline ends. Germline V gene lookup returns CDR1 LGHNA and CDR2 YSLEER. The length of the CDR3 is 15 residues. This CDR3 reads CASSQERGRDTEAFF. For the CDR3, the DNA is TGCGCCAGCAGCCAAGAGAGGGGGAGGGACACTGAAGCTTTCTTT.

The sample holds one count of this clone. J is TRBJ2-2 and V is TRBV7-9; no firm D call. Germline values: CDR1 SEHNR, CDR2 FQNEAQ (reference sequence). V was pared by 3 bases and J by 2 bases, with 13 bases between. The CDR3 runs 16 residues. The CDR3 loop is CASSFSLLVNTGELFF. As DNA, the CDR3 is TGTGCCAGCAGCTTCTCGTTACTCGTTAACACCGGGGAGCTGTTTTTT.